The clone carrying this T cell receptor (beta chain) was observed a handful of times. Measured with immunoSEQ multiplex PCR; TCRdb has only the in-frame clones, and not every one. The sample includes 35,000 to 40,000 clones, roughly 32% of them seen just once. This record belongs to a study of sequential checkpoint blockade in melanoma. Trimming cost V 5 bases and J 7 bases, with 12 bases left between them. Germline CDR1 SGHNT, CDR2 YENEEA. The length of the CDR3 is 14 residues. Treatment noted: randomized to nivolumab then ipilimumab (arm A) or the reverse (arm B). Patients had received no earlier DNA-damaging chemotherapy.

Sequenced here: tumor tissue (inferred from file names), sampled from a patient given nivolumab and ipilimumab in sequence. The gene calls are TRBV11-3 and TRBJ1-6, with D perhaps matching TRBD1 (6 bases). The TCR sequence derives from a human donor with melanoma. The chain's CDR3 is CASSPQGSNSPLHF. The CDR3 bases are TGTGCCAGCAGCCCACAGGGATCAAATTCACCCCTCCACTTT.